Shown below are 24 T cell receptor beta chains from a single sample sequenced in a study of a mutant IDH1 vaccine in newly diagnosed glioma. Their specific antigens are unknown. Profiling relied on immunoSEQ multiplex PCR, and the TCRdb table lists in-frame clones only, not all of them. This sample yields approximately 35,000 clones, of which 90% are seen a single time; 5% to 5.5% belongs to the top ten. Time point in this sample: week 47, end of study. Vaccination comprised doses that each held 300 ug of mutant IDH1 20-mer peptide, plus topical imiquimod. This specimen was PBMCs, taken from a glioma patient whose treatment included an IDH1 peptide vaccine. The receptors stem from a woman aged 40 to 50 with glioma.

V usage is TRBV6-1 and J usage is TRBJ1-2, with 7 bases identical to TRBD1. Per the germline V gene, CDR1 is MNHNS and CDR2 is SASEGT. The J segment lost 4 bases and the V segment lost 2 bases, leaving 7 bases of the junction unmatched. This CDR3 spans 15 amino acids. CDR3 amino acids: CASSELQGGGYGYTF. In DNA form, the CDR3 reads TGTGCCAGCAGTGAACTCCAGGGGGGTGGCTATGGCTACACCTTC.

The table lists this clone with a count of one. V usage is TRBV6-6 and J usage is TRBJ1-3; the D gene is possibly TRBD1 (5 bases). This CDR3 has 15 amino acids. Trimming stripped 5 bases from V and 0 bases from J, with 11 bases between. Per the germline V gene, CDR1 is MNHNY and CDR2 is SVGAGI (reference sequence). This CDR3 reads CASSDRSDSGNTIYF. The CDR3 nucleotides read TGTGCCAGCAGTGACAGATCCGACTCTGGAAACACCATATATTTT.

The chain is built from TRBV4-1 and TRBJ2-3; tentatively, D is TRBD2 (7 bases). The germline CDR1 and CDR2 sequences are MGHRA and YSYEKL. This CDR3 is built from 16 residues. Trimming shortened V by 1 base and J by 2 bases, and 13 bases separated the two germline ends. The CDR3 is CASSQGGGTLTDTQYF. CDR3 sequence (DNA): TGCGCCAGCAGCCAAGGCGGGGGCACTCTCACAGATACGCAGTATTTT.

Note on this clone: The junction differs from germline at one of its ends, possibly a read error. The chain is built from TRBV7-7 and TRBJ2-2; D remains ambiguous. CDR3 length equals 14 residues. Germline CDR1 SSHAT, CDR2 FNYEAQ (reference sequence). The CDR3 reads CASSLMRNTGELFF. CDR3 in DNA: TGTGCTAGCAGCTTAATGAGAAACACCGGGGAGCTGTTTTTT.

The chain couples TRBV4-1 to TRBJ1-2, with 12 bases fitting TRBD1. Germline V lookup: CDR1 MGHRA, CDR2 YSYEKL. Unmatched junction bases numbered 11, after V lost 3 bases and J lost 3 bases. The CDR3 loop spans 18 amino acids. CDR3 DNA: TGCGCCAGCAGCCAGACTCTTCCGGGACAGGGGGCCCACTATGGCTACACCTTC. Translation: CASSQTLPGQGAHYGYTF.

V usage is TRBV2 and J usage is TRBJ2-2; D is possibly TRBD1 (5 bases). Trimming pared 7 bases from V and 2 bases from J, leaving 11 bases between. The CDR3 loop spans 14 amino acids. Per germline, CDR1 SNHLY and CDR2 FYNNEI. CDR3 sequence reads: CASTARGNTGELFF. DNA of the CDR3: TGTGCCAGCACAGCAAGGGGTAACACCGGGGAGCTGTTTTTT.

The chain uses TRBV28 and TRBJ2-6, with D perhaps matching TRBD2 (6 bases). V lost 4 bases and J lost 2, with 9 bases in between. The CDR3 runs 15 residues. CDR1 and CDR2 (germline): MDHEN, SYDVKM. The DNA for the CDR3 is TGTGCCAGCAGTTCCCCGGGAGCTGGGGCCAACGTCCTGACTTTC. Residues: CASSSPGAGANVLTF.

This clone was observed a few times. This rearrangement joins TRBV14 to TRBJ1-1; no reliable D call. With 4 bases removed from V and 0 bases from J, the gap between germline ends came to 6 bases. The CDR3 covers 13 residues. Germline V lookup: CDR1 SGHDN, CDR2 FVKESK. DNA of the CDR3: TGTGCCAGCAGCCGAGAGATGAACACTGAAGCTTTCTTT. Translated, it gives CASSREMNTEAFF.

The V and J genes are TRBV2 and TRBJ2-3; no clear D gene. Trimming removed 3 bases from V and 6 bases from J, with 10 bases in between. The CDR3 contains 13 residues. CDR1 is SNHLY and CDR2 is FYNNEI in the germline V gene. The CDR3, as DNA: TGTGCCAGCAGTGACGGTAGGGTGGATACGCAGTATTTT. Its translation: CASSDGRVDTQYF.

V gene TRBV2 combines with J gene TRBJ1-1; tentative D call: TRBD1 (6 bases). V dropped 6 bases and J dropped 2 bases, with 10 bases sitting between them. The CDR3 is 13 amino acids. CDR1 is SNHLY and CDR2 is FYNNEI in the germline V gene. In DNA form, the CDR3 reads TGTGCCAGCAGCGTGACAGGCAACACTGAAGCTTTCTTT. It translates to CASSVTGNTEAFF.

This clone was seen more than once but under ten times. The chain links TRBV10-2 to TRBJ2-2; D is unclear. This CDR3 is built from 13 residues. V shed 6 bases and J shed 4 bases, with 9 bases lying between them. Germline assignment: CDR1 WSHSY and CDR2 SAAADI. The chain's CDR3 is CASSSSVTGELFF. Here the CDR3 DNA reads TGCGCCAGCAGCAGCAGTGTCACCGGGGAGCTGTTTTTT.

The V call is TRBV19, the J call TRBJ2-5, with 7 bases matching TRBD2. Germline V gives CDR1 LNHDA, CDR2 SQIVND (reference sequence). V was clipped by 1 base and J by 3 bases; unmatched bases: 14. The length of the CDR3 is 18 residues. This CDR3 is CASSIAPSVGGVKETQYF. Here the CDR3 DNA reads TGTGCCAGTAGTATAGCCCCGTCCGTGGGAGGGGTCAAAGAGACCCAGTACTTC.

The chain carries TRBV18 and TRBJ2-6; the D is unclear. Germline CDR1 is KGHSH and CDR2 is LQKENI. The CDR3 contains 15 residues. With 4 bases removed from V and 1 base from J, the gap between germline ends came to 8 bases. The CDR3: CASSLVGSGANVLTF. The DNA for the CDR3 is TGTGCCAGCTCACTCGTAGGGTCTGGGGCCAACGTCCTGACTTTC.

The chain combines TRBV4-1 with TRBJ1-5; D is possibly TRBD1 (5 bases). In germline, CDR1 is MGHRA, CDR2 YSYEKL. The CDR3 totals 18 residues. V dropped 3 bases and J dropped 5 bases, with 23 bases sitting between them. CDR3 nucleotides: TGCGCCAGCAGCCAGGGGACGGCAGGCCTTCCAACCTATCAGCCCCAGCATTTT. The encoded protein is CASSQGTAGLPTYQPQHF.

The chain uses TRBV5-1 and TRBJ2-5; tentative D call: TRBD1 (5 bases). This CDR3 contains 16 residues. Trimming shortened V by 4 bases and J by 1 base, and 17 bases separated the two germline ends. Germline CDR1 and CDR2: SGHRS and YFSETQ. Here the CDR3 DNA reads TGCGCCAGCAGCCTGGGCCTGGTTAGGGGCCAAGAGACCCAGTACTTC. Amino acid sequence: CASSLGLVRGQETQYF.

The rearrangement uses TRBV10-3 and TRBJ2-2; the match to TRBD2 covers 7 bases. The CDR3 has 14 amino acids. Germline V gene lookup returns CDR1 ENHRY and CDR2 SYGVKD. The trim removed 2 bases at V and 7 bases at J, leaving 4 bases unmatched. In DNA, the CDR3 is TGTGCCATCAGTGAGAACGAGCGGGGCGGGGAGCTGTTTTTT. This sequence encodes CAISENERGGELFF.

This clone was counted a single time. The chain joins TRBV5-4 to TRBJ2-1, with D perhaps TRBD2 (5 bases). There are 13 residues in the CDR3. Germline CDR1 is SGHNT and CDR2 is YYREEE (reference sequence). V was cut by 4 bases and J by 6 bases, with 11 bases left in between. CDR3 nucleotide sequence: TGTGCCAGCAGCGTCAGAGGGAGCAATGAGCAGTTCTTC. The encoded protein is CASSVRGSNEQFF.

The chain uses TRBV7-6 and TRBJ1-3; D perhaps matches TRBD1 (5 bases). Germline V gene data show CDR1 as SGHVS and CDR2 as FNYEAQ. The germline V and J ends were trimmed by 3 bases and 4 bases, with 19 bases remaining between them. The CDR3 loop spans 17 amino acids. CDR3 bases: TGTGCCAGCAGCTTTTTGGAGGGGAGAACCCGAGGAAACACCATATATTTT. This gives the protein CASSFLEGRTRGNTIYF.

This rearrangement joins TRBV25-1 to TRBJ1-1, with D possibly matching TRBD1 (5 bases). Germline values: CDR1 MGHDK, CDR2 SYGVNS. The germline V and J ends were trimmed by 3 bases and 1 base, with 12 bases remaining between them. The length of the CDR3 is 15 residues. The CDR3 loop is CASSDQRGWNTEAFF. The CDR3 DNA is TGTGCCAGCAGTGACCAAAGGGGCTGGAACACTGAAGCTTTCTTT.

V and J are TRBV6-6 and TRBJ1-5, with D maybe TRBD1 (5 bases). The germline gives CDR1 MNHNY, CDR2 SVGAGI (reference sequence). CDR3 size: 15 residues. Deletions cut 6 bases from V and 2 bases from J, with 14 bases between. The CDR3 protein is CASRAGGGGNQPQHF. Here the CDR3 DNA reads TGTGCCAGCAGAGCCGGGGGGGGAGGCAATCAGCCCCAGCATTTT.

The DNA for the CDR3 is TGCGCCAGCAGTGGGGGGGCAGGGCTAGAGACCCAGTACTTC. It encodes CASSGGAGLETQYF. This chain links TRBV5-1 with TRBJ2-5; tentatively, D is TRBD2 (7 bases). With 5 bases removed from V and 4 bases from J, the gap between germline ends came to 15 bases. Per the germline V gene, CDR1 is SGHRS and CDR2 is YFSETQ. This CDR3 has 14 residues.

V and J are TRBV15 and TRBJ1-1; the D is unclear. Germline-derived CDR1 and CDR2 are LNHNV and YYDKDF (reference sequence). CDR3 length: 13 amino acids. V was pared by 0 bases and J by 7 bases, with 9 bases between. CDR3 amino acids: CATSRDAVGEAFF. Here the CDR3 DNA reads TGTGCCACCAGCAGAGATGCGGTCGGTGAAGCTTTCTTT.

V and J are TRBV4-3 and TRBJ1-4; tentatively, D is TRBD1 (5 bases). Trimming stripped 4 bases from V and 2 bases from J, with 14 bases between. The CDR3 is 16 amino acids. Germline assignment: CDR1 LGHNA and CDR2 YSLEER. The CDR3 protein is CASSPGWGVTNEKLFF. The CDR3 DNA reads as TGCGCCAGCAGCCCTGGGTGGGGGGTGACTAATGAAAAACTGTTTTTT.

The rearrangement links TRBV5-1 to TRBJ2-5, with D unclear. The J call may not be correct, given that the DNA end is closer to TRBJ2-7. Per germline, CDR1 SGHRS and CDR2 YFSETQ. The CDR3 spans 12 residues. This CDR3 reads CASTSRAYEQYF. The CDR3 bases are TGCGCCAGCACCTCCCGGGCCTACGAGCAGTACTTC.